Listed here are 17 T cell receptor beta chains from one sample, sequenced in a study of shared T cell receptors in the human thymus. Assay used: immunoSEQ multiplex PCR; TCRdb lists only in-frame clones, some missing. The repertoire holds about 660,000 clones, with roughly 90% as singletons. The same sample was also used in a study of human thymus T cells.

Sequencing was carried out using thymocytes. Every receptor here comes from a boy under three years old with a congenital heart defect.

The chain joins TRBV4-2 to TRBJ2-7; 9 nucleotides line up with TRBD1. V was clipped by 2 bases and J by 0 bases; unmatched bases: 20. The CDR3 loop spans 21 amino acids. The germline V gene encodes CDR1 LGHNA and CDR2 YNFKEQ. The CDR3 protein is CASSQSAAGQGKLASSYEQYF. The CDR3 DNA follows: TGTGCCAGCAGCCAATCCGCAGCGGGACAGGGAAAACTTGCCAGCTCCTACGAGCAGTACTTC.

The chain recombines TRBV7-9 with TRBJ2-7, with TRBD2 identical over 9 bases. The V gene end was trimmed by 0 bases and the J gene end by 3 bases; junction bases not matched to a gene: 6. This CDR3 contains 16 residues. The germline gives CDR1 SEHNR, CDR2 FQNEAQ (reference sequence). In nucleotides, the CDR3 is TGTGCCAGCAGCTTAGCGCGCGGGAGGGCCCTCTACGAGCAGTACTTC. It yields the protein CASSLARGRALYEQYF.

This rearrangement joins TRBV6-1 to TRBJ2-7; TRBD2 might be the D (6 bases). The CDR3 runs 14 residues. V was shortened by 2 bases and J by 0 bases, with 8 bases between the two germline ends. Germline V CDR1 and CDR2: MNHNS, SASEGT. The CDR3 bases are TGTGCCAGCAGTGAAACGGAGGGCTCCTACGAGCAGTACTTC. Translating gives CASSETEGSYEQYF.

This chain uses TRBV7-8 with TRBJ2-1; TRBD1 is a possible D gene (6 bases). This CDR3 is 15 amino acids long. Trimming pared 4 bases from V and 0 bases from J, leaving 10 bases between. Germline CDR1 reads SGHVS; CDR2 reads FQNEAQ. Here the CDR3 reads CASSSGTISYNEQFF. The CDR3 DNA sequence: TGTGCCAGCAGCTCCGGGACAATCTCCTACAATGAGCAGTTCTTC.

V is TRBV21-1 and J is TRBJ2-7; TRBD1, the table's D call, lacks a check against the DNA. TRBV21-1 is annotated as a pseudogene. The CDR3 spans 15 residues. CDR3 residues: CASSKPQGQANEQYF. The CDR3 DNA sequence: TGTGCCAGCAGCAAGCCACAGGGGCAGGCGAACGAGCAGTACTTC.

The rearrangement links TRBV28 to TRBJ2-2, with D possibly being TRBD2 (5 bases). V dropped 4 bases and J dropped 7 bases, with 16 bases sitting between them. The CDR3 is 15 amino acids. Germline CDR1 MDHEN, CDR2 SYDVKM. The CDR3 sequence: CASSSGYRAGGELFF. The DNA for the CDR3 is TGTGCCAGCAGTTCGGGGTACCGGGCTGGCGGGGAGCTGTTTTTT.

This chain connects TRBV5-1 to TRBJ2-5; the D is unclear. This CDR3 contains 14 residues. The ends were cut back, 4 bases at V and 2 bases at J, with 12 bases in the middle. The germline V gene has CDR1 SGHRS and CDR2 YFSETQ. CDR3 nucleotides: TGCGCCAGCAGCCTCCGGGTCCCACAAGAGACCCAGTACTTC. It specifies CASSLRVPQETQYF.

The rearrangement uses TRBV27 and TRBJ2-1, with D possibly being TRBD2 (5 bases). This CDR3 has 15 residues. Trimming pared 1 base from V and 0 bases from J, leaving 7 bases between. The germline CDR1 and CDR2 sequences are MNHEY and SMNVEV (reference sequence). This CDR3 is CASSLLGSSYNEQFF. In DNA form, the CDR3 reads TGTGCCAGCAGTTTATTGGGGAGCTCCTACAATGAGCAGTTCTTC.

The rearrangement links TRBV4-2 to TRBJ2-3; 10 nucleotides align to TRBD2. This CDR3 has 15 amino acids. CDR1 and CDR2 from the germline V gene are LGHNA and YNFKEQ. J was trimmed by 1 base and V by 6 bases; bases with no gene match: 4. For the CDR3, the DNA is TGTGCCAGCAGTTTAGCGGGAGGCGGCACAGATACGCAGTATTTT. This sequence encodes CASSLAGGGTDTQYF.

V gene TRBV18 combines with J gene TRBJ2-1; 7 positions agree with TRBD1. CDR1 and CDR2 (germline): KGHSH, LQKENI. The CDR3 is made up of 14 amino acids. V was pared by 3 bases and J by 5 bases, with 4 bases of the junction left unmatched. The CDR3 nucleotides read TGTGCCAGCTCACCTAAGGACAGGAACAATGAGCAGTTCTTC. It specifies CASSPKDRNNEQFF.

This chain joins TRBV14 and TRBJ1-1, with D perhaps TRBD1 (5 bases). Germline V lookup: CDR1 SGHDN, CDR2 FVKESK. The V end lost 0 bases, the J end lost 0 bases, and 11 bases lay between the germline ends. This CDR3 comprises 16 residues. The CDR3 DNA follows: TGTGCCAGCAGCCAAGAACGTGGGGGGATGAACACTGAAGCTTTCTTT. Translating it yields CASSQERGGMNTEAFF. The variable domain in full, with the rest retrieved from reference TRBV14 and TRBJ1-1, is EAGVTQFPSHSVIEKGQTVTLRCDPISGHDNLYWYRRVMGKEIKFLLHFVKESKQDESGMPNNRFLAERTGGTYSTLKVQPAELEDSGVYFCASSQERGGMNTEAFFGQGTRLTVV.

This sequence joins TRBV5-4 and TRBJ1-2, with unresolved D. Per the germline V gene, CDR1 is SGHNT and CDR2 is YYREEE (reference sequence). The CDR3 has 15 amino acids. With 4 bases removed from V and 1 base from J, the gap between germline ends came to 14 bases. The CDR3 DNA follows: TGTGCCAGCAGCCCCGCCGGGGTACGTAACTATGGCTACACCTTC. It yields the protein CASSPAGVRNYGYTF.

The V and J genes are TRBV4-1 and TRBJ2-5; 7 nucleotides align to TRBD1. Germline V lookup: CDR1 MGHRA, CDR2 YSYEKL. The ends lost 1 base at V and 5 bases at J; junction bases unmatched: 7. The CDR3 covers 15 residues. The CDR3 loop reads CASSQGQGIGETQYF. The CDR3 DNA reads TGCGCCAGCAGCCAAGGACAGGGAATCGGGGAGACCCAGTACTTC.

This clone was seen just once. The J gene is TRBJ1-5, the V gene TRBV4-1; possible D gene TRBD1, 5 bases. Trimming removed 1 base at V and 2 bases at J, with 15 bases between. Germline lookup yields CDR1 MGHRA and CDR2 YSYEKL. CDR3 size: 17 residues. DNA of the CDR3: TGCGCCAGCAGCCAAGCAGCAAGGGGCGCAGGCAATCAGCCCCAGCATTTT. Its translation: CASSQAARGAGNQPQHF.

The rearrangement links TRBV6-5 to TRBJ2-1; possible D gene TRBD1, 6 bases. CDR3 length: 16 residues. Trimming stripped 2 bases from V and 8 bases from J, with 19 bases between. Per germline, CDR1 MNHEY and CDR2 SVGAGI. For the CDR3, the DNA is TGTGCCAGCAGTTACGAGAGAGGCAGGGGCCGGGATGAGCAGTTCTTC. It is translated as CASSYERGRGRDEQFF.

In this sample, this clone turned up once. This sequence joins TRBV28 and TRBJ2-7; D perhaps matches TRBD1 (6 bases). The V end lost 1 base, the J end lost 0 bases, and 16 bases lay between the germline ends. This CDR3 spans 17 amino acids. Germline CDR1 and CDR2: MDHEN and SYDVKM. The CDR3 bases are TGTGCCAGCAGTTTATACCCCCCCGACAGGTTCTCCTACGAGCAGTACTTC. This gives the protein CASSLYPPDRFSYEQYF. Full variable domain (missing parts from reference TRBV28 and TRBJ2-7): DVKVTQSSRYLVKRTGEKVFLECVQDMDHENMFWYRQDPGLGLRLIYFSYDVKMKEKGDIPEGYSVSREKKERFSLILESASTNQTSMYLCASSLYPPDRFSYEQYFGPGTRLTVT.

The rearrangement links TRBV11-2 to TRBJ2-1, with 11 bases lining up with TRBD1. The J segment lost 6 bases and the V segment lost 4 bases, leaving 5 bases of the junction unmatched. Germline CDR1 is SGHAT and CDR2 is FQNNGV. The CDR3 covers 15 residues. DNA for the CDR3: TGTGCCAGCAGCTCGAGGGACAGGGGGGCCAATGAGCAGTTCTTC. It encodes CASSSRDRGANEQFF.